A single sample is the source of the 29 T cell receptor beta chains below, sequenced in a study of vaccination effects on CD4 cells after COVID-19. This table comes from immunoSEQ multiplex PCR, and its TCRdb copy is limited to in-frame clones, with some not included. The table has 70,000 or so clones, 78% seen once. Their specific antigens are unknown. Viral peptide pool expansion of antigen-specific CD4+ T cells preceded sequencing in the ViraFEST assay. The culture ran for approximately 9 days before CD4+ T cells were isolated. Vaccine recipients lacked prior SARS-CoV-2 infection and had negative nucleocapsid antibodies. Here the sequenced sample was CD4+ T cells from PBMCs cultured with SARS-CoV-2 spike peptides, taken before COVID-19 vaccination. Receptor source: a human donor who received a COVID-19 vaccine.

The chain is built from TRBV10-3 and TRBJ2-5, with TRBD1 matching 9 bases. The CDR3 consists of 15 residues. The ends lost 3 bases at V and 5 bases at J; junction bases unmatched: 7. Germline V gene lookup returns CDR1 ENHRY and CDR2 SYGVKD. This CDR3 is CAISEPGTGTETQYF. CDR3 bases: TGTGCCATCAGTGAACCCGGGACAGGGACCGAGACCCAGTACTTC.

This clone appeared a few times. The chain uses TRBV19 and TRBJ1-2; TRBD1 matches 7 bases. In germline, CDR1 is LNHDA, CDR2 SQIVND (reference sequence). The CDR3 runs to 16 residues. Trimming at V came to 1 base and at J to 5 bases, leaving 10 bases not matched to a gene. The CDR3 protein is CASSIGGTATEYGYTF. For the CDR3, the DNA is TGTGCCAGTAGTATAGGCGGGACAGCCACGGAGTATGGCTACACCTTC.

The chain uses TRBV28 and TRBJ1-2; 12 bases fit TRBD1. V was clipped by 2 bases and J by 3 bases; unmatched bases: 1. This CDR3 contains 15 residues. Germline assignment: CDR1 MDHEN and CDR2 SYDVKM. DNA for the CDR3: TGTGCCAGCAGTTTAGGGACAGGGGGCTACTATGGCTACACCTTC. As protein: CASSLGTGGYYGYTF.

This sequence joins TRBV19 and TRBJ2-5, with 11 bases aligning to TRBD1. Germline CDR1 is LNHDA and CDR2 is SQIVND (reference sequence). V shed 4 bases and J 4 bases; nucleotides not matched to a gene: 8. This CDR3 spans 16 amino acids. The CDR3 region is CASSTGAGTGGETQYF. The CDR3 DNA reads TGTGCCAGTAGTACCGGCGCCGGGACAGGGGGAGAGACCCAGTACTTC.

The V call is TRBV15, the J call TRBJ2-5; D remains unclear. The CDR3 totals 11 residues. Per the germline V gene, CDR1 is LNHNV and CDR2 is YYDKDF (reference sequence). V was shortened by 4 bases and J by 3 bases, with 3 bases between the two germline ends. In DNA form, the CDR3 reads TGTGCCACCAGCATGAAAGAGACCCAGTACTTC. Residues: CATSMKETQYF.

V gene TRBV6-6 combines with J gene TRBJ1-1, with D possibly matching TRBD1 (6 bases). CDR1 is MNHNY, CDR2 SVGAGI, per germline (reference sequence). The ends were cut back, 2 bases at V and 0 bases at J, with 10 bases in the middle. The CDR3 is 15 amino acids. CDR3 DNA: TGTGCCAGCAGTTACAGGTCAGGGGTGAACACTGAAGCTTTCTTT. Translating gives CASSYRSGVNTEAFF.

V and J are TRBV6-6 and TRBJ1-1; D is uncertain. With 7 bases removed from V and 7 bases from J, the gap between germline ends came to 22 bases. The length of the CDR3 is 15 residues. Germline loops: CDR1 MNHNY, CDR2 SVGAGI (reference sequence). DNA for the CDR3: TGTGCCAGCACCCATAACTTAGAGGGATTCAATGAAGCTTTCTTT. Amino acids: CASTHNLEGFNEAFF.

This clone was counted a single time. CDR3 sequence reads: CASSIGRGGTEAFF. The CDR3 DNA reads as TGTGCCAGTAGTATAGGCAGGGGGGGCACTGAAGCTTTCTTT. The genes are TRBV19 and TRBJ1-1, with 7 positions matching TRBD1. Germline V gives CDR1 LNHDA, CDR2 SQIVND (reference sequence). This CDR3 comprises 14 residues. Trimming removed 1 base from V and 4 bases from J; junction bases left unmatched: 3.

The rearrangement uses TRBV6-5 and TRBJ1-1; D is perhaps TRBD1 (6 bases). CDR1 is MNHEY and CDR2 is SVGAGI in the germline V gene. This CDR3 has 14 residues. V was cut by 2 bases and J by 5 bases, with 12 bases left in between. The CDR3 spells CASSYDRIGTEAFF. CDR3 coding DNA: TGTGCCAGCAGTTACGACAGGATCGGGACTGAAGCTTTCTTT.

This clone was counted between two and nine times. J is TRBJ1-1 and V is TRBV7-3; D uncertain. The CDR3 extends over 14 amino acids. The germline gives CDR1 SGHTA, CDR2 FQGTGA. V was shortened by 1 base and J by 1 base, with 7 bases between the two germline ends. CDR3 sequence reads: CASSLSGSNTEAFF. The CDR3, as DNA: TGTGCCAGCAGCTTAAGCGGGTCGAACACTGAAGCTTTCTTT. Combining the CDR3 with reference TRBV7-3 and TRBJ1-1 gives the whole variable domain GAGVSQTPSNKVTEKGKYVELRCDPISGHTALYWYRQSLGQGPEFLIYFQGTGAADDSGLPNDRFFAVRPEGSVSTLKIQRTERGDSAVYLCASSLSGSNTEAFFGQGTRLTVV.

The chain carries TRBV9 and TRBJ1-2, with D maybe TRBD1 (5 bases). The CDR3 consists of 14 residues. Trimming removed 5 bases at V and 4 bases at J, with 15 bases between. CDR1 and CDR2 from the germline V gene are SGDLS and YYNGEE. This CDR3 is CASSLDLGGYGYTF. The CDR3 region has the DNA TGTGCCAGCAGTCTGGACTTGGGGGGCTATGGCTACACCTTC.

This chain connects TRBV18 to TRBJ1-3; 7 nucleotides align to TRBD1. With 2 bases clipped from V and 2 bases from J, the junction kept 6 bases outside the gene matches. Germline V gene lookup returns CDR1 KGHSH and CDR2 LQKENI. The CDR3 covers 16 residues. CDR3 amino acids: CASSPSRQGTGNTIYF. CDR3 bases: TGTGCCAGCTCACCAAGCAGACAGGGTACTGGAAACACCATATATTTT.

The chain is built from TRBV2 and TRBJ2-7; D not certain. With 5 bases removed from V and 4 bases from J, the gap between germline ends came to 9 bases. This CDR3 region has 12 residues. Germline values: CDR1 SNHLY, CDR2 FYNNEI. In DNA, the CDR3 is TGTGCCAGCAGTCCTCAGGATTACGAGCAGTACGTC. This encodes CASSPQDYEQYV.

The J gene is TRBJ2-3, the V gene TRBV2, with D possibly TRBD2 on 5 matching bases. The CDR3 extends over 11 amino acids. V shed 7 bases and J shed 4 bases, with 6 bases lying between them. Germline loops: CDR1 SNHLY, CDR2 FYNNEI. The CDR3 sequence: CASTAADTQYF. CDR3 bases: TGTGCCAGCACAGCGGCAGATACGCAGTATTTT.

The chain joins TRBV28 to TRBJ2-7; D not certain. V was shortened by 6 bases and J by 5 bases, with 20 bases between the two germline ends. Per germline, CDR1 MDHEN and CDR2 SYDVKM. CDR3 length: 15 residues. The CDR3 DNA follows: TGTGCCAGCAGCCCTGTTACGATCGCTAGTAACGAGCAGTACGTC. Translation: CASSPVTIASNEQYV.

The J gene is TRBJ2-3, the V gene TRBV3-1 (or the pseudogene TRBV3-2); TRBD2 agrees at 9 bases. This CDR3 is built from 15 residues. Trimming at V came to 7 bases and at J to 5 bases, leaving 10 bases not matched to a gene. The germline V gene has CDR1 LGHDT and CDR2 YNNKEL (reference sequence). As DNA, the CDR3 is TGTGCCAGCAAACAAGCGGGGGGTGAAGGAGATACGCAGTATTTT. Protein: CASKQAGGEGDTQYF.

Worth noting for this clone: The DNA is left out, because the CDR3 cannot be placed on it with certainty; the CDR3 is given as TCRdb lists it. The chain recombines TRBV11-2 with TRBJ1-2; the D call TRBD1 from the table was never checked on the DNA. CDR1 SGHAT and CDR2 FQNNGV come from the germline V gene. The CDR3 length equals 15 residues, ends included. CDR3: CASSRRTGGYGYTFF.

The chain couples TRBV15 to TRBJ2-1, with 10 bases lining up with TRBD2. The ends lost 5 bases at V and 4 bases at J; junction bases unmatched: 11. In germline, CDR1 is LNHNV, CDR2 YYDKDF (reference sequence). The CDR3 runs to 17 residues. The DNA of the CDR3 is TGTGCCACCAGCGGGATTATAGCGGGGGGAAGTTACAATGAGCAGTTCTTC. Its protein is CATSGIIAGGSYNEQFF.

V is TRBV6-6 and J is TRBJ2-7; D is tentatively TRBD1 or TRBD2 (6 bases each). The CDR3 sequence is 14 residues long. Germline V gives CDR1 MNHNY, CDR2 SVGAGI (reference sequence). V was cut by 7 bases and J by 3 bases, with 16 bases left in between. CDR3 bases: TGTGCCAGCAAATTGGGAGGACAGAACTACGAGCAGTACGTC. This gives the protein CASKLGGQNYEQYV.

This chain connects TRBV6-5 to TRBJ2-2; D assignment may be TRBD1 or TRBD2 (5 bases each). V was pared by 4 bases and J by 6 bases, with 12 bases between. Germline loops: CDR1 MNHEY, CDR2 SVGAGI. CDR3 length: 14 amino acids. CDR3 nucleotides: TGTGCCAGCAGTTTATCTAGGGACGCCGGGGAGCTGTTTTTT. Its translation: CASSLSRDAGELFF.

This sequence joins TRBV19 and TRBJ2-5; TRBD1 might be the D (6 bases). The CDR3 is made up of 15 amino acids. Trimming pared 6 bases from V and 3 bases from J, leaving 17 bases between. Germline CDR1 LNHDA, CDR2 SQIVND (reference sequence). In nucleotides, the CDR3 is TGTGCCAGTAGCAGCAAAACAGGGAGAAAAGAGACCCAGTACTTC. It yields the protein CASSSKTGRKETQYF.

The V call is TRBV18, the J call TRBJ2-3; 8 bases align to TRBD1. The CDR3 has 16 amino acids. Germline V gene sequence: CDR1 KGHSH, CDR2 LQKENI. V lost 1 base to trimming and J lost 2 bases; unmatched junction nucleotides: 5. Here the CDR3 reads CASSPQGQGPTDTQYF. The CDR3 nucleotides read TGTGCCAGCTCACCACAAGGACAGGGCCCCACAGATACGCAGTATTTT. The variable domain in full, completed from reference TRBV18 and TRBJ2-3, reads NAGVMQNPRHLVRRRGQEARLRCSPMKGHSHVYWYRQLPEEGLKFMVYLQKENIIDESGMPKERFSAEFPKEGPSILRIQQVVRGDSAAYFCASSPQGQGPTDTQYFGPGTRLTVL.

Only a few counts were recorded for this clone. V is TRBV18 and J is TRBJ1-1; D possibly corresponds to TRBD1 (5 bases). This CDR3 contains 15 residues. From germline, CDR1 is KGHSH and CDR2 LQKENI. V shed 0 bases and J shed 4 bases, with 12 bases lying between them. In DNA form, the CDR3 reads TGTGCCAGCTCACCACCCACCGGGGGAGGCACTGAAGCTTTCTTT. Its translation is CASSPPTGGGTEAFF.

The rearrangement joins TRBV6-1 to TRBJ1-2, with D maybe TRBD1 (5 bases). The V gene lost 0 bases and the J gene lost 3 bases, with 14 bases spanning the gap. CDR1 and CDR2 from the germline V gene are MNHNS and SASEGT. The length of the CDR3 is 16 residues. CDR3 residues: CASSEALGASDYGYTF. As DNA, the CDR3 is TGTGCCAGCAGTGAAGCGCTCGGGGCTAGTGACTATGGCTACACCTTC.

V and J are TRBV2 and TRBJ2-2; perhaps TRBD2 as D (6 bases). V shed 8 bases and J shed 6 bases, with 13 bases lying between them. The V gene's germline CDR1 is SNHLY and CDR2 FYNNEI. CDR3 length equals 13 residues. The CDR3 region has the DNA TGTGCCAGCGGTAACAGGAGGGCCGGGGAGCTGTTTTTT. It yields the protein CASGNRRAGELFF.

CDR3 in amino acids: CASSDRDRGRQPQHF. DNA of the CDR3: TGTGCCAGCAGCGACCGGGACAGGGGACGTCAGCCCCAGCATTTT. This rearrangement joins TRBV6-5 to TRBJ1-5; 10 bases are shared with TRBD1. Germline assignment: CDR1 MNHEY and CDR2 SVGAGI. The V and J ends lost 6 bases and 6 bases, in that order; junction bases with no gene match: 8. The CDR3 has 15 amino acids.

The chain joins TRBV14 to TRBJ1-5; 9 positions match TRBD1. Per the germline V gene, CDR1 is SGHDN and CDR2 is FVKESK. The CDR3 is made up of 15 amino acids. V shed 6 bases and J 8 bases; nucleotides not matched to a gene: 11. Here the CDR3 reads CASRHPGQGLEPQHF. As DNA, the CDR3 is TGTGCCAGCAGACACCCGGGACAGGGATTAGAGCCCCAGCATTTT.

This chain links TRBV19 with TRBJ2-6; TRBD1 aligns across 10 bases. The CDR3 is 16 residues long. Germline CDR1 is LNHDA and CDR2 is SQIVND (reference sequence). With V trimmed by 8 bases and J by 0 bases, 4 bases remained unmatched. The CDR3 protein is CASRDRGSSGANVLTF. DNA of the CDR3: TGTGCCAGTCGGGACAGGGGCAGCTCTGGGGCCAACGTCCTGACTTTC.

The CDR3 nucleotides are TGTGCCAGCAGCGAACGGCCCTACAATGAGCAGTTCTTC. It codes for CASSERPYNEQFF. The chain uses TRBV9 and TRBJ2-1; D is uncertain. The V end was cut by 3 bases, the J end by 2 bases, with 6 bases between. The CDR3 contains 13 residues. CDR1 is SGDLS and CDR2 is YYNGEE in the germline V gene.